A single T cell receptor (beta chain) is shown here with its context. The antigen is not known. The entry originates in a study of T cells in Graves' hyperthyroidism and ophthalmopathy. Study-wide results and limits: A model of 13 V-J features distinguished ophthalmopathy from stable hyperthyroidism. Prediction of ophthalmopathy progression came a median around 6.1 months pre-onset.

Stable hyperthyroidism: no ophthalmopathy progression over 18 months of follow-up. Subjects aged 18 to 65 presented with newly diagnosed hyperthyroidism of less than 2 months' duration. Unmatched junction bases numbered 10, after V lost 3 bases and J lost 4 bases. Germline loops: CDR1 LNHNV, CDR2 YYDKDF (reference sequence). The CDR3 runs to 16 residues. Amplification of TCR beta CDR3 regions used RNA as the template. In the first-round RT-PCR of the TCR CDR3, the HTBI primer set was used. TCRdb used MiXCR to reprocess the multiplex PCR reads, holding one entry per CDR3 protein. The sample consists of 560,000 or so distinct CDR3 sequences, approximately 44% of them appearing once.

This sequence originates from a woman aged 18-29 years with Graves' hyperthyroidism. V usage is TRBV15 and J usage is TRBJ1-1; 8 positions agree with TRBD1. Source material: peripheral blood or thyroid tissue (not recorded which). The CDR3 here is CATSSIRQGRVTEAFF. CDR3 DNA sequence: TGTGCCACCAGCAGCATACGACAGGGGAGGGTCACTGAAGCTTTCTTT.